What follows describes a single T cell receptor (beta chain). The sample originates from a study of blood T cell repertoires in COVID-19. The CDR3 length is 18 residues. With V trimmed by 0 bases and J by 1 base, 10 bases remained unmatched. CDR1 SGDLS and CDR2 YYNGEE come from the germline V gene. Recovery meant two consecutive negative NP/OP PCR tests, professional clearance, or resolved symptoms. Only in-frame clones appear in the TCRdb table, and some are missing; sequencing was by immunoSEQ multiplex PCR. The sample lists 300,000 to 400,000 clones, 88% occurring once. The chain uses TRBV9 and TRBJ2-3, with TRBD2 identical over 8 bases. The source is a woman younger than 35 who had recovered from COVID-19. The material sequenced was PBMCs or T cells enriched from blood (not recorded which). The CDR3 sequence is CASSVAFLAGDGTDTQYF. DNA of the CDR3: TGTGCCAGCAGCGTAGCTTTCCTAGCGGGTGATGGCACAGATACGCAGTATTTT. Complete variable domain (other parts from reference TRBV9 and TRBJ2-3): DSGVTQTPKHLITATGQRVTLRCSPRSGDLSVYWYQQSLDQGLQFLIQYYNGEERAKGNILERFSAQQFPDLHSELNLSSLELGDSALYFCASSVAFLAGDGTDTQYFGPGTRLTVL.